The rows below give T cell receptor beta chains drawn from one sample of a study of PD-L1 blockade in urothelial cancer. Assay used: immunoSEQ multiplex PCR; TCRdb lists only in-frame clones, some missing. The sample has 48,000 or so clones; about 83% are singletons. Sequenced material: PBMCs, taken around atezolizumab (anti-PD-L1) treatment. All receptors come from a woman in her fifties or sixties with urothelial cancer. Each CDR3 is given with its conserved first and last residue. The D gene is left open where the match is weak. A row's size may be missing; if present it is once, few, many or a size class.

TRBJ1-2,TRBV7-9,NA,TRBD1,CASIQQGARGYTF,TGTGCCAGCATCCAACAGGGGGCAAGGGGCTACACCTTC
TRBJ2-3,TRBV11-2,once,TRBD2,CASSRDLAGVWRTDTQYF,TGTGCCAGCAGCCGAGACTTAGCGGGAGTGTGGAGGACAGATACGCAGTATTTT
TRBJ2-5,TRBV5-1,NA,NA,CASSLGQKQETQYF,TGCGCCAGCAGCTTGGGACAGAAACAAGAGACCCAGTACTTC
TRBJ2-1,TRBV2,NA,TRBD2,CASRTPGTGFWTSGGSEQFF,TGTGCCAGCAGGACTCCCGGGACAGGGTTTTGGACTAGCGGGGGTAGTGAGCAGTTCTTC
TRBJ2-7,TRBV4-1,NA,TRBD1,CASSQAGQGYEQYF,TGCGCCAGCAGCCAAGCGGGACAGGGTTACGAGCAGTACTTC
TRBJ1-2,TRBV7-9,few,TRBD1,CASSPPGGDGYTF,TGTGCCAGCAGCCCTCCAGGGGGCGATGGCTACACCTTC
TRBJ2-2,TRBV12-5,NA,TRBD2,CASGLVASGGTGELFF,TGTGCTAGTGGTTTGGTGGCTAGCGGGGGCACCGGGGAGCTGTTTTTT
TRBJ1-5,TRBV28,NA,TRBD1,CASSSGQGANQPQHF,TGTGCCAGCAGCTCTGGACAGGGGGCGAATCAGCCCCAGCATTTT
TRBJ2-3,TRBV19,NA,TRBD1,CASSDRALGTDTQYF,TGTGCCAGTAGCGACAGGGCATTGGGCACAGATACGCAGTATTTT
TRBJ2-6,TRBV7-8,NA,TRBD1,CASSRRQGIPSGANVLTF,TGTGCCAGCAGCCGGAGACAGGGAATACCCTCTGGGGCCAACGTCCTGACTTTC
TRBJ1-1,TRBV19,NA,NA,CASSILGGNAEAFF,TGTGCCAGTAGTATTCTCGGCGGGAACGCTGAAGCTTTCTTT
TRBJ1-5,TRBV2,once,TRBD1,CASRKGAHGNQPQHF,TGTGCCAGCAGGAAGGGGGCGCACGGTAATCAGCCCCAGCATTTT
TRBJ2-7,TRBV7-2,NA,TRBD1,CASSWAGTGDYEQYF,TGTGCCAGCAGCTGGGCCGGGACAGGGGACTACGAGCAGTACTTC
TRBJ1-3,TRBV7-8,few,NA,CASSLGPSGNTIYF,TGTGCCAGCAGCTTAGGGCCCTCTGGAAACACCATATATTTT
TRBJ2-1,TRBV7-9,NA,NA,CASSLFPAGGGNEQFF,TGTGCCAGCAGCTTATTCCCAGCCGGAGGAGGAAATGAGCAGTTCTTC